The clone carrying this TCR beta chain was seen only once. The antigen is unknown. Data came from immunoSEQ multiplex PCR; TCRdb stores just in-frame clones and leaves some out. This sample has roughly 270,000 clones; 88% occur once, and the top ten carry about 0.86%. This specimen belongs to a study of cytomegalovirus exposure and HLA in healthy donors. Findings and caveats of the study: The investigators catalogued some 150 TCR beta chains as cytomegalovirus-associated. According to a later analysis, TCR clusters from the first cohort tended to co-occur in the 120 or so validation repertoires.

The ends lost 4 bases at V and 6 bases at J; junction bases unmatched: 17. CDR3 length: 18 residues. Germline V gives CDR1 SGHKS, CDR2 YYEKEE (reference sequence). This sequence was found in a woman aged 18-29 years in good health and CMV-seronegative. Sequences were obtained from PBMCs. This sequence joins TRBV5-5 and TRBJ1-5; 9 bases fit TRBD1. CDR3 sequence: CASSPILRDRVTSQPQHF. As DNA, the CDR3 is TGTGCCAGCAGCCCCATCCTCCGGGACAGGGTGACCAGTCAGCCCCAGCATTTT. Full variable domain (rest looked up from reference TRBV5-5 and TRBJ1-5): DAGVTQSPTHLIKTRGQQVTLRCSPISGHKSVSWYQQVLGQGPQFIFQYYEKEERGRGNFPDRFSARQFPNYSSELNVNALLLGDSALYLCASSPILRDRVTSQPQHFGDGTRLSIL.